A single T cell receptor (beta chain) is shown here with its context. This CDR3 has 13 residues. V was cut by 1 base and J by 11 bases, with 11 bases left in between. CDR1 is KGHDR, CDR2 SFDVKD, per germline. This entry belongs to a study of response to subunit inactivated influenza vaccine. MiXCR, run by TCRdb on the RT-PCR reads, gives a single entry per CDR3 protein. The top ten hold 9.5% to 12% of the sample, which has roughly 620,000 distinct CDR3 sequences, about 11% seen once. These sequences were also reported in another study, on T cells expressing NK-cell markers. That source adds: 5'RACE template switching built TCR beta cDNA with unique molecular identifiers. One of eight sequenced donors was HCMV-seronegative; the other seven were seropositive. Over 5 donors carried dominant NKG2C+ clonotypes that made up roughly 1.0-8% of their CD8+ T cells. Several donors likewise had their CD3+CD56-NKG2C+ fraction led by these clonotypes.

Here the sequenced sample was PBMCs from blood, taken on the day of vaccination. This TCR was sampled from a middle-aged man who received an inactivated influenza vaccine. This chain connects TRBV24-1 to TRBJ2-1; D is tentatively TRBD1 or TRBD2 (5 bases each). CDR3 region: CATSDLSTGQQFF. The CDR3 coding sequence is TGTGCCACCAGTGATTTATCGACGGGACAGCAGTTCTTC.